The 15 T cell receptor beta chains in this list originate from one sample, sequenced in a study of identical twins. MiXCR, applied by TCRdb to the 5' RACE reads, yields one record per CDR3 protein. This table holds more than 1.5 million distinct CDR3 sequences, about 32% found once. The specimen sequenced was cord blood. These TCRs come from a newborn girl in good health.

This clonotype was detected a few times. This sequence joins TRBV29-1 and TRBJ2-3; 7 bases line up with TRBD2. This CDR3 region has 13 residues. Germline-derived CDR1 and CDR2 are SQVTM and ANQGSEA. J gave up 3 bases and V 5 bases, and 5 bases lay outside the gene matches. The CDR3 here is CSVRRGYTDTQYF. CDR3 nucleotide sequence: TGCAGCGTTCGGCGGGGGTATACAGATACGCAGTATTTT.

The J gene is TRBJ1-1, the V gene TRBV10-3; TRBD1 agrees at 7 bases. The CDR3 is 15 amino acids. The V gene's germline CDR1 is ENHRY and CDR2 SYGVKD. The V gene end was trimmed by 4 bases and the J gene end by 1 base; junction bases not matched to a gene: 6. Here the CDR3 DNA reads TGTGCCATCAGTGGACAGGGAATTTGGAACACTGAAGCTTTCTTT. Translation gives CAISGQGIWNTEAFF.

The sample holds a few counts of this clonotype. V gene TRBV12-3 or TRBV12-4 combines with J gene TRBJ2-1, with TRBD2 identical over 13 bases. Unmatched junction bases numbered 10, after V lost 2 bases and J lost 9 bases. The CDR3 is made up of 17 amino acids. CDR3 DNA sequence: TGTGCCAGCAGTTTATCCCAACTAGCGGGAGGGCCGGGTGAGCAGTTCTTC. Its protein product is CASSLSQLAGGPGEQFF.

V is TRBV20-1 and J is TRBJ2-7; 7 nucleotides line up with TRBD1. Germline V lookup: CDR1 DFQATT, CDR2 SNEGSKA (reference sequence). This CDR3 has 13 amino acids. V was pared by 5 bases and J by 3 bases, with 7 bases of the junction left unmatched. The CDR3 DNA sequence: TGCAGTGCTCCCCGGACAGGCCTCTACGAGCAGTACTTC. The encoded protein is CSAPRTGLYEQYF.

This clonotype came up a few times. This chain joins TRBV20-1 and TRBJ2-5, with D tentatively TRBD1 (5 bases). The DNA end lines up better with TRBJ2-7; the J call may be wrong. Germline V gene sequence: CDR1 DFQATT, CDR2 SNEGSKA (reference sequence). The CDR3 runs to 12 residues. The CDR3 coding sequence is TGCAGTGCTAGACGAGACAGATACGAGCAGTACTTC. Its protein product is CSARRDRYEQYF.

This clonotype appeared a few times. The chain has TRBV11-2 and TRBJ2-7; 7 nucleotides agree with TRBD2. The length of the CDR3 is 16 residues. Germline CDR1 is SGHAT and CDR2 is FQNNGV. Trimming took 3 bases from V and 3 from J; bases not matched to a gene: 11. CDR3 DNA: TGTGCCAGCAGCTTTCGAGCGGGGAGCAGCTTCTACGAGCAGTACTTC. This encodes CASSFRAGSSFYEQYF.

V is TRBV5-5 and J is TRBJ2-7; weak D call: TRBD2 (5 bases). Germline V gene sequence: CDR1 SGHKS, CDR2 YYEKEE (reference sequence). The ends were cut back, 2 bases at V and 3 bases at J, with 9 bases in the middle. The CDR3 has 13 amino acids. CDR3 DNA: TGTGCCAGCAGCTTTTACGGGAACTACGAGCAGTACTTC. This encodes CASSFYGNYEQYF.

The J gene is TRBJ2-3, the V gene TRBV6-5, with 7 bases that match TRBD1. The CDR3 contains 17 residues. V lost 2 bases, J lost 1 base, and 9 bases stayed unmatched. From germline, CDR1 is MNHEY and CDR2 SVGAGI. CDR3 nucleotides: TGTGCCAGCAGTTACACAACGGACAGGTCGGGCACAGATACGCAGTATTTT. It specifies CASSYTTDRSGTDTQYF.

This chain uses TRBV2 with TRBJ2-2; D may match TRBD1 or TRBD2 (5 bases each). Trimming took off 8 bases at V and 6 bases at J, with 19 bases between the two ends. The CDR3 runs 15 residues. Looked up from germline, CDR1 is SNHLY and CDR2 is FYNNEI. Here the CDR3 reads CASVRGAGWSGELFF. The DNA for the CDR3 is TGTGCCAGCGTACGAGGGGCAGGGTGGTCCGGGGAGCTGTTTTTT.

V and J are TRBV4-2 and TRBJ2-3; 9 bases map to TRBD2. The CDR3 runs 19 residues. The J segment lost 6 bases and the V segment lost 2 bases, leaving 18 bases of the junction unmatched. Germline values: CDR1 LGHNA, CDR2 YNFKEQ. The CDR3 sequence is CASSQKHAMRGGFGDTQYF. CDR3 DNA sequence: TGTGCCAGCAGCCAAAAACATGCCATGCGGGGGGGATTCGGTGATACGCAGTATTTT.

This clonotype was seen more than once but under ten times. The rearrangement uses TRBV5-1 and TRBJ2-5, with TRBD2 matching 13 bases. The CDR3 loop spans 16 amino acids. The V gene's germline CDR1 is SGHRS and CDR2 YFSETQ. V was clipped by 0 bases and J by 3 bases; unmatched bases: 2. The CDR3 DNA reads as TGCGCCAGCAGCTTGGCCGGGACTAGCGGGAAAGAGACCCAGTACTTC. It is translated as CASSLAGTSGKETQYF.

This clonotype was counted ten times or more. V and J are TRBV7-9 and TRBJ2-4, with TRBD2 as a possible D gene (5 bases). V lost 1 base and J lost 6, with 10 bases in between. The CDR3 extends over 14 amino acids. Germline-derived CDR1 and CDR2 are SEHNR and FQNEAQ (reference sequence). The CDR3 region has the DNA TGTGCCAGCAGCTTAGTCGGGAACCCAAACATTCAGTACTTC. Translation gives CASSLVGNPNIQYF.

This chain joins TRBV20-1 and TRBJ2-7; weak D call: TRBD2 (5 bases). V lost 3 bases, J lost 2 bases, and 17 bases lay in between. The CDR3 runs to 15 residues. Germline loops: CDR1 DFQATT, CDR2 SNEGSKA (reference sequence). CDR3 bases: TGCAGTGCTAGTTCCCTGTCCGGACTTCCCTACGAGCAGTACTTC. It encodes CSASSLSGLPYEQYF.

This clonotype was counted a few times. The chain links TRBV20-1 to TRBJ1-1; D gene ambiguous. The V end was cut by 3 bases, the J end by 4 bases, with 6 bases between. Per germline, CDR1 DFQATT and CDR2 SNEGSKA (reference sequence). CDR3 size: 11 residues. This CDR3 is CSASFGTEAFF. In DNA form, the CDR3 reads TGCAGTGCTAGCTTTGGCACTGAAGCTTTCTTT.

V usage is TRBV7-2 and J usage is TRBJ2-5; D gene uncertain. Matching the DNA end better, TRBJ2-7 makes the J call doubtful. The CDR3 consists of 15 residues. CDR1 and CDR2 from the germline V gene are SGHTA and FQGNSA. As DNA, the CDR3 is TGTGCCAGCAGCTTACACGACCAATACCCCTACGAGCAGTACTTC. Encoded protein: CASSLHDQYPYEQYF.